This T cell receptor (beta chain) was retrieved from a study of blood T cell repertoires in COVID-19. Study overall: Some COVID-19 samples were acute and others convalescent; all came from the United States, Italy and Spain. PBMCs, B-cell-depleted T cells, or T cells were the source of the cDNA or gDNA that made up the material.

Trimming left V 3 bases short and J 0 bases short, with 15 bases between. Per the germline V gene, CDR1 is KGHSH and CDR2 is LQKENI. There are 18 residues in the CDR3. Original methodology: It was from reference gene primer amplification that nucleated cell counts were estimated. Assay: immunoSEQ multiplex PCR; the TCRdb copy retains only in-frame clones and omits some. That table furnishes V, J and clone size, whereas the DNA furnished D and trimming. The data contain some 300,000 clones, 90% of them singletons. This clone appeared once. The sequence derives from a woman in her thirties or forties with COVID-19, enrolled during active disease. Sequencing used peripheral blood. V is TRBV18 and J is TRBJ1-6, with D maybe TRBD1 (6 bases). The CDR3 region has the DNA TGTGCCAGCTCACCCTCCTATGGACAGAGCTCCTATAATTCACCCCTCCACTTT. Amino acid sequence: CASSPSYGQSSYNSPLHF.